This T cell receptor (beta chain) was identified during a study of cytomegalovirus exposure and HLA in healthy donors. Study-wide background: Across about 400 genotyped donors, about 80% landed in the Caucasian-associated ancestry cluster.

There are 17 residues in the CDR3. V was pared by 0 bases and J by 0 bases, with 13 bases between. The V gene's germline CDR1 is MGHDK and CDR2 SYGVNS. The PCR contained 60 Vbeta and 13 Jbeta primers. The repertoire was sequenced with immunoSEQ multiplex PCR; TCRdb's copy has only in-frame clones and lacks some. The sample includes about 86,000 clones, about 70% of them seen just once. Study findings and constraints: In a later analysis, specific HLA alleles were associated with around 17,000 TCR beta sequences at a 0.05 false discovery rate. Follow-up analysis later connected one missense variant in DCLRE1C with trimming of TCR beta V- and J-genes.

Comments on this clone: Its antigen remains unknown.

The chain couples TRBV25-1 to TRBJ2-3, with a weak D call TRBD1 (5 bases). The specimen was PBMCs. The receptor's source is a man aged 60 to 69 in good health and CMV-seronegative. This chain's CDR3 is CASSEYGQGPSTDTQYF. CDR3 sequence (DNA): TGTGCCAGCAGTGAATACGGGCAGGGCCCTAGCACAGATACGCAGTATTTT.